This T cell receptor beta chain was captured by sequencing in a study of blood T cells in healthy people across ages. Study findings and constraints: Greater diversity and more naive CD4+ cells were seen in long-lived donors than in aged donors.

Alongside a J-beta primer mix, a sample-barcoded 5' primer served in a second PCR lasting about 7 to 12 cycles. TCRdb reprocessed the 5' RACE reads via MiXCR and lists one record per CDR3 protein. The data contain some 780,000 distinct CDR3 sequences, approximately 60% of them singletons. Germline CDR1 DFQATT, CDR2 SNEGSKA (reference sequence). The V gene end was trimmed by 4 bases and the J gene end by 6 bases; junction bases not matched to a gene: 8. The CDR3 loop spans 14 amino acids. This clonotype was counted once. The antigen is undetermined. The sequenced sample consisted of blood. V usage is TRBV20-1 and J usage is TRBJ2-3, with TRBD2 matching 9 bases. This clonotype was sampled from a man between 40 and 49 years old in good health. The CDR3 loop reads CSATLAGSKDTQYF. As DNA, the CDR3 is TGCAGTGCTACCCTAGCGGGATCTAAGGATACGCAGTATTTT.